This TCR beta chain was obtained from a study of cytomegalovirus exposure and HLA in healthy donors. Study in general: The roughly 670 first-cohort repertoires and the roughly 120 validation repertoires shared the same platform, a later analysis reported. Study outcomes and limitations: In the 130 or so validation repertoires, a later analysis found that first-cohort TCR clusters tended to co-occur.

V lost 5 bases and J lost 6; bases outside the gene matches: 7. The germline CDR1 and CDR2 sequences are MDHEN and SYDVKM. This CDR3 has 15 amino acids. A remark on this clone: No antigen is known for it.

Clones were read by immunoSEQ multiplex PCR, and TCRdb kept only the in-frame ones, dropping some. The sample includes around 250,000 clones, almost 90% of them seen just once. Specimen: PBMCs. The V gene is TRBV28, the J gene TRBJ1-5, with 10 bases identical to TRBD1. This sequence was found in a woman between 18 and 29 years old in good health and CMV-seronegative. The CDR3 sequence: CASSPQTGGFQPQHF. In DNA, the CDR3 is TGTGCCAGCAGTCCCCAGACAGGGGGCTTTCAGCCCCAGCATTTT.